Below are 18 T cell receptor beta chains sequenced from a single sample in a study of siplizumab effects on memory and regulatory T cells. Generated by immunoSEQ multiplex PCR, the TCRdb table keeps only in-frame clones and is missing some. The sample has about 100,000 clones, 92% seen once; the top ten hold 0.85% to 1.3%. Sample: CD4+ T cells sorted from blood. The receptors derive from a human donor in good health.

The chain joins TRBV6-1 to TRBJ1-5; 9 bases match TRBD1. Germline V gene sequence: CDR1 MNHNS, CDR2 SASEGT. The trim removed 1 base at V and 2 bases at J, leaving 6 bases unmatched. The CDR3 consists of 17 residues. The CDR3 here is CASSEGGTGFGNQPQHF. The CDR3 bases are TGTGCCAGCAGTGAAGGTGGGACAGGGTTTGGCAATCAGCCCCAGCATTTT.

This chain joins TRBV6-5 and TRBJ2-7; TRBD1 matches at 8 bases. With 4 bases clipped from V and 2 bases from J, the junction kept 7 bases outside the gene matches. The CDR3 is made up of 15 amino acids. Germline V gene lookup returns CDR1 MNHEY and CDR2 SVGAGI. This CDR3 is CASSSGGTGAYEQYF. The CDR3 DNA reads TGTGCCAGCAGTTCCGGCGGGACAGGAGCCTACGAGCAGTACTTC.

This clone has only a few counts. V is TRBV10-3 and J is TRBJ2-5; the match to TRBD2 covers 9 bases. This CDR3 is built from 18 residues. Trimming at V came to 2 bases and at J to 3 bases, leaving 13 bases not matched to a gene. CDR1 and CDR2 from the germline V gene are ENHRY and SYGVKD. This CDR3 reads CAISEGLGAGGAKETQYF. CDR3 bases: TGTGCCATCAGTGAGGGCCTGGGCGCGGGGGGGGCCAAAGAGACCCAGTACTTC.

The chain employs TRBV2 and TRBJ2-3, with D maybe TRBD2 (5 bases). The germline CDR1 and CDR2 sequences are SNHLY and FYNNEI. The V gene lost 3 bases and the J gene lost 6 bases, with 7 bases spanning the gap. This CDR3 is 12 amino acids long. This CDR3 reads CASSESGDTQYF. The CDR3, as DNA: TGTGCCAGCAGTGAGTCGGGGGATACGCAGTATTTT.

V gene TRBV21-1 combines with J gene TRBJ2-7. TRBV21-1 is labeled a pseudogene. The CDR3 extends over 15 amino acids. The CDR3 bases are TGTGCCAGCAGCACCTTTTATGGGTTCACCTACGAGCAGTACTTC. Protein: CASSTFYGFTYEQYF.

The gene calls are TRBV7-2 and TRBJ2-7, with D uncertain. The V and J ends lost 3 bases and 5 bases respectively, with 20 bases between them. Germline CDR1 SGHTA, CDR2 FQGNSA. This CDR3 has 16 residues. CDR3 in DNA: TGTGCCAGCAGCTTTCGGTTGGCCACTAAGGTCCACGAGCAGTACTTC. As protein: CASSFRLATKVHEQYF.

This chain connects TRBV6-5 to TRBJ2-5, with D unresolved. The V gene's germline CDR1 is MNHEY and CDR2 SVGAGI. This CDR3 has 14 amino acids. With 0 bases removed from V and 2 bases from J, the gap between germline ends came to 7 bases. CDR3 nucleotide sequence: TGTGCCAGCAGTTACTCGTATATTCAAGAGACCCAGTACTTC. Protein product: CASSYSYIQETQYF.

The chain employs TRBV6-5 and TRBJ1-1; 10 bases match TRBD1. The CDR3 has 13 residues. Germline loops: CDR1 MNHEY, CDR2 SVGAGI. Trimming at V came to 6 bases and at J to 5 bases, leaving 3 bases not matched to a gene. The chain's CDR3 is CASSRQGATEAFF. DNA of the CDR3: TGTGCCAGCAGCAGACAGGGGGCAACTGAAGCTTTCTTT.

This chain joins TRBV28 and TRBJ2-1; 11 nucleotides match TRBD2. CDR3 size: 15 residues. Germline CDR1 is MDHEN and CDR2 is SYDVKM. Germline trimming cut 5 bases from V and 4 bases from J; bases unmatched to any gene: 4. The CDR3 sequence is CASSATSGSYNEQFF. DNA for the CDR3: TGTGCCAGCAGTGCCACTAGCGGGAGTTACAATGAGCAGTTCTTC.

This clone was found once. The chain's CDR3 is CASIIGDSATDTQYF. DNA of the CDR3: TGTGCCAGCATTATCGGGGACAGCGCCACAGATACGCAGTATTTT. The chain recombines TRBV6-1 with TRBJ2-3, with 7 positions matching TRBD1. The CDR3 has 15 residues. V lost 7 bases and J lost 2; bases outside the gene matches: 9. Germline CDR1 and CDR2: MNHNS and SASEGT.

The chain couples TRBV2 to TRBJ2-3; maybe TRBD2 (5 bases). The germline V gene encodes CDR1 SNHLY and CDR2 FYNNEI. Trimming shortened V by 7 bases and J by 1 base, and 12 bases separated the two germline ends. The length of the CDR3 is 14 residues. CDR3 sequence reads: CASKRDYGTDTQYF. CDR3 DNA: TGTGCCAGCAAACGGGATTACGGCACAGATACGCAGTATTTT.

This rearrangement joins TRBV5-4 to TRBJ2-3, with TRBD2 identical over 11 bases. V was pared by 4 bases and J by 2 bases, with 3 bases of the junction left unmatched. Looked up from germline, CDR1 is SGHNT and CDR2 is YYREEE (reference sequence). The CDR3 length is 15 residues. The CDR3: CASSEGLADTDTQYF. CDR3 DNA sequence: TGTGCCAGCAGCGAGGGACTAGCGGACACAGATACGCAGTATTTT.

The chain links TRBV6-4 to TRBJ1-5; D is uncertain. Germline V CDR1 and CDR2: MRHNA, SNTAGT. The CDR3 runs 11 residues. With 9 bases removed from V and 12 bases from J, the gap between germline ends came to 15 bases. CDR3 loop: CARLSQALQHF. For the CDR3, the DNA is TGTGCCAGGTTATCTCAGGCTCTCCAGCATTTT.

The chain carries TRBV6-6 and TRBJ2-7, with TRBD2 matching 7 bases. The junction had 0 bases not matched to a gene; V was cut back by 4 bases and J by 6 bases. From germline, CDR1 is MNHNY and CDR2 SVGAGI (reference sequence). The CDR3 is 11 residues long. The CDR3 bases are TGTGCCAGCAGTTCTAGCGGCGAGCAGTACTTC. This encodes CASSSSGEQYF.

The chain has TRBV19 and TRBJ2-5, with 7 bases that match TRBD1. CDR3 length equals 13 residues. CDR1 is LNHDA, CDR2 SQIVND, per germline (reference sequence). V was clipped by 6 bases and J by 4 bases; unmatched bases: 5. The CDR3: CASSPTGTETQYF. The DNA for the CDR3 is TGTGCCAGTAGCCCGACAGGGACAGAGACCCAGTACTTC. Based on the CDR3 plus reference TRBV19 and TRBJ2-5, the full variable domain is DGGITQSPKYLFRKEGQNVTLSCEQNLNHDAMYWYRQDPGQGLRLIYYSQIVNDFQKGDIAEGYSVSREKKESFPLTVTSAQKNPTAFYLCASSPTGTETQYFGPGTRLLVL.

This clone appeared once. The chain links TRBV10-1 to TRBJ1-1; D might be TRBD1 (6 bases). The CDR3 length is 13 residues. Germline CDR1 WNHNN, CDR2 SYGVQD (reference sequence). V lost 6 bases to trimming and J lost 4 bases, with 12 bases between them. The CDR3 region is CASSQGYRTEAFF. CDR3 DNA sequence: TGCGCCAGCAGCCAGGGGTATCGCACTGAAGCTTTCTTT.

The chain is built from TRBV19 and TRBJ1-5; 8 bases are a match to TRBD1. The CDR3 is made up of 14 amino acids. V lost 6 bases to trimming and J lost 4 bases; unmatched junction nucleotides: 5. Germline lookup yields CDR1 LNHDA and CDR2 SQIVND (reference sequence). CDR3 sequence: CASRTGEPNQPQHF. The DNA for the CDR3 is TGTGCCAGTAGGACAGGGGAACCAAATCAGCCCCAGCATTTT. The complete variable domain, with remaining parts taken from reference TRBV19 and TRBJ1-5, reads DGGITQSPKYLFRKEGQNVTLSCEQNLNHDAMYWYRQDPGQGLRLIYYSQIVNDFQKGDIAEGYSVSREKKESFPLTVTSAQKNPTAFYLCASRTGEPNQPQHFGDGTRLSIL.

The CDR3 DNA follows: TGTGCCAGCAGCCCGCCACGGGGCCTGGACAATGAGCAGTTCTTC. Translating gives CASSPPRGLDNEQFF. The chain employs TRBV7-2 and TRBJ2-1; D is possibly TRBD1 or TRBD2 (5 bases each). The length of the CDR3 is 15 residues. Trimming pared 5 bases from V and 5 bases from J, leaving 16 bases between. Germline-derived CDR1 and CDR2 are SGHTA and FQGNSA.